This is a list of T cell receptor beta chains from one sample in a study of CD8+CD57+ T cells in acquired aplastic anemia. TCRdb itself ran the reads through MiXCR, one entry per CDR3 protein. The sample contains around 170,000 distinct CDR3 sequences, 40% to 55% of which appear only once. Sequencing input: sorted CD4+, CD8+, or CD8+CD57+ T cells (not recorded which) from PBMCs. The source of these receptors is a human donor with aplastic anemia. Each CDR3 is given with its conserved first and last residue. D genes are given only for firm matches. Rows give clone size only sometimes, using once, few, many, or a class for an expanded clone.

clone_size	d_call	v_call	j_call	cdr3_aa	cdr3_nt
few	.	TRBV29-1	TRBJ2-3	CSVEWLGTPTDTQYF	TGCAGCGTTGAATGGTTAGGTACCCCCACAGATACGCAGTATTTT
.	.	TRBV20-1	TRBJ1-6	CSASSAQEPNSPLHF	TGCAGTGCTTCCTCAGCTCAGGAGCCTAATTCACCCCTCCACTTT
many	.	TRBV7-9	TRBJ1-2	CASSSQGGSGYTF	TGTGCCAGCAGCTCCCAGGGAGGGTCTGGCTACACCTTC
.	TRBD2	TRBV19	TRBJ2-3	CASSTGGRADTQYF	TGTGCCAGTAGTACGGGTGGGAGGGCAGATACGCAGTATTTT
.	.	TRBV25-1	TRBJ1-2	CASSDPGGAINRYTF	TGTGCCAGCAGTGACCCTGGGGGGGCCATAAATCGGTACACCTTC
many	TRBD1	TRBV19	TRBJ1-5	CASSSTTGRRQPQHF	TGTGCCAGTAGTTCTACGACAGGGCGGAGACAGCCCCAGCATTTT
.	.	TRBV20-1	TRBJ1-4	CSARDTTTNEKLFF	TGCAGTGCTAGAGACACGACAACTAATGAAAAACTGTTTTTT
few	.	TRBV24-1	TRBJ2-7	CATSDGVPNYEQYF	TGTGCCACCAGTGACGGGGTCCCAAACTACGAGCAGTACTTC
many	TRBD1	TRBV5-5	TRBJ2-7	CASSFNRGYEQYF	TGTGCCAGCAGCTTTAACAGGGGATACGAGCAGTACTTC
.	.	TRBV7-9	TRBJ2-2	CASSLTWTGELFF	TGTGCCAGCAGCTTAACATGGACAGGGGAGCTGTTTTTT
.	.	TRBV9	TRBJ1-4	CASSVAGPGEKLFF	TGTGCCAGCAGCGTAGCAGGGCCTGGTGAAAAACTGTTTTTT
.	.	TRBV7-6	TRBJ2-5	CASSPLPSETQYF	TGTGCCAGCAGCCCCCTGCCGTCTGAGACCCAGTACTTC
.	.	TRBV19	TRBJ2-7	CASSGDISYEQYF	TGTGCCAGTAGTGGGGACATTTCCTACGAGCAGTACTTC
many	.	TRBV4-1	TRBJ1-2	CASSQAGRNYGYTF	TGCGCCAGCAGTCAAGCCGGGAGGAACTATGGCTACACCTTC
.	.	TRBV19	TRBJ2-2	CASSIESGNTGELFF	TGTGCAAGTAGTATAGAGTCAGGGAACACCGGGGAGCTGTTTTTT
.	.	TRBV11-2	TRBJ2-3	CASSLGASDADTQYF	TGTGCCAGCAGCTTAGGTGCTAGCGATGCAGATACGCAGTATTTT
once	TRBD2	TRBV6-1	TRBJ2-1	CASSEQAGGISEQFF	TGTGCCAGCAGTGAACAAGCGGGGGGGATTTCTGAGCAGTTCTTC
many	TRBD1	TRBV5-1	TRBJ2-7	CASSSGQAWLGEQYF	TGCGCCAGCAGCTCTGGACAGGCGTGGTTGGGAGAGCAGTACTTC
many	.	TRBV7-3	TRBJ1-1	CASSLTASGSTFF	TGTGCCAGCAGCTTAACGGCGTCAGGTAGTACTTTCTTT
once	.	TRBV27	TRBJ2-2	CASSSSRAGHGELFF	TGTGCCAGCAGTTCCTCAAGGGCCGGTCACGGGGAGCTGTTTTTT
.	.	TRBV19	TRBJ1-6	CASGIGASPLHF	TGTGCCAGTGGTATTGGGGCATCACCCCTCCACTTT
many	.	TRBV5-1	TRBJ2-3	CASSLDAGDTQYF	TGCGCCAGCAGCTTGGATGCGGGGGATACGCAGTATTTT
.	.	TRBV15	TRBJ2-1	CATSSRLGASSYNEQFF	TGTGCCACCAGCTCCCGTCTTGGTGCAAGCTCCTACAATGAGCAGTTCTTC